Listed below are T cell receptor beta chains from one sample, sequenced in a study of a mutant IDH1 vaccine in newly diagnosed glioma. Clones were read by immunoSEQ multiplex PCR, and TCRdb kept only the in-frame ones, dropping some. Seen here are roughly 46,000 clones, more than 80% observed once, and the top ten hold 2% to 2.5%. The specimen comprised PBMCs, sampled from a glioma patient treated with radiotherapy, temozolomide or both. The receptors were sampled from a man aged 35-49 years with glioma. CDR3s leave out the opening cysteine and the closing phenylalanine or tryptophan. Fields, in order: V gene, CDR3 length, J gene, CDR3 protein.

TRBV6-1,13,TRBJ1-1,ASSTRDWGNTEAF
TRBV5-6,14,TRBJ2-7,ASSLARRTVANEQY
TRBV28,13,TRBJ1-5,ASARVRLSNQPQH
TRBV10-3,12,TRBJ2-7,ATEPRQGADEQY
TRBV5-4,12,TRBJ2-7,ASSLGLAGGRQY
TRBV6-1,13,TRBJ1-2,ASSPAGGTNYGYT
TRBV4-3,16,TRBJ2-5,ASSQDMGLLAGQETQY
TRBV5-5,13,TRBJ1-5,ASSLQQGAQVPQH
TRBV9,10,TRBJ2-1,ASSVGYGEQF
TRBV6-1,12,TRBJ1-1,ASQRGQKGTEAF
TRBV7-2,12,TRBJ1-2,ASSYRQGSYGYT
TRBV7-9,11,TRBJ2-3,ASSPWILDTQY
TRBV7-6,10,TRBJ2-7,ASSLGGREQY
TRBV7-9,11,TRBJ1-2,ASSLARLDGYT
TRBV4-3,15,TRBJ1-2,ASSQDRTAPSIYGYT
TRBV10-3,14,TRBJ2-4,AIRSGGGLAKNIQY
TRBV5-1,13,TRBJ2-1,ASSPGLAGGNEQF
TRBV7-9,10,TRBJ2-7,ASSLTSYEQY
TRBV6-5,11,TRBJ1-1,ASSYSLPTEAF
TRBV5-1,12,TRBJ1-4,ASRFSTGAEKLF
TRBV27,12,TRBJ2-5,ASATSGNVETQY
TRBV7-3,12,TRBJ2-1,ASSNTGGNNEQF
TRBV5-1,12,TRBJ1-2,ASTLGTGGSGYT
TRBV6-5,11,TRBJ1-1,ASSYRQGAEAF
TRBV11-2,11,TRBJ2-7,ASSLSTVYEQY
TRBV7-9,11,TRBJ2-2,ASSLLATGELF
TRBV7-9,16,TRBJ1-3,ASSLEGDSLGSGNTIY
TRBV9,16,TRBJ1-3,ASSVVGSGPTSGNTIY
TRBV4-3,15,TRBJ2-3,ASSQDVASGSIDTQY
TRBV19,13,TRBJ2-2,ASSITDLNTGELF
TRBV7-3,12,TRBJ2-1,ASSPRLSYNEQF
TRBV4-3,14,TRBJ2-3,ASSQEEEGRGDTQY
TRBV25-1,11,TRBJ2-1,ASVLGGRDEQF
TRBV21-1,13,TRBJ1-2,ASSRIEAANYGYT
TRBV6-5,12,TRBJ1-5,ASRPHRGYQPQH
TRBV25-1,12,TRBJ1-1,ASSVQEVNTEAF
TRBV21-1,13,TRBJ2-5,ASSKTDGVRQTQY
TRBV28,13,TRBJ2-7,ASKTGTHEKREQY
TRBV4-3,15,TRBJ2-7,ASSQDTQRPIDYEQY
TRBV6-1,13,TRBJ1-3,ASSEPGSPGNTIY
TRBV2,11,TRBJ1-2,AIRQGRDYGYT
TRBV6-5,11,TRBJ1-2,ASSGDRSRGYT
TRBV10-3,10,TRBJ2-7,AISMTEYEQY
TRBV6-1,14,TRBJ2-2,ASSEAVDSYTGELF
TRBV4-3,15,TRBJ2-2,ASSQDRWGFDTGELF
TRBV10-1,10,TRBJ2-7,ASSESEGEQY
TRBV18,11,TRBJ2-4,ASSRAGINIQY
TRBV4-1,15,TRBJ2-1,ASSQGLFTIAFNEQF
TRBV11-1,12,TRBJ2-2,ASSFAGVTGELF
TRBV5-1,9,TRBJ2-7,ASSNSYEQY
TRBV5-1,14,TRBJ2-5,ASSLTSGSGQETQY
TRBV28,9,TRBJ1-2,ASSHIGIHT